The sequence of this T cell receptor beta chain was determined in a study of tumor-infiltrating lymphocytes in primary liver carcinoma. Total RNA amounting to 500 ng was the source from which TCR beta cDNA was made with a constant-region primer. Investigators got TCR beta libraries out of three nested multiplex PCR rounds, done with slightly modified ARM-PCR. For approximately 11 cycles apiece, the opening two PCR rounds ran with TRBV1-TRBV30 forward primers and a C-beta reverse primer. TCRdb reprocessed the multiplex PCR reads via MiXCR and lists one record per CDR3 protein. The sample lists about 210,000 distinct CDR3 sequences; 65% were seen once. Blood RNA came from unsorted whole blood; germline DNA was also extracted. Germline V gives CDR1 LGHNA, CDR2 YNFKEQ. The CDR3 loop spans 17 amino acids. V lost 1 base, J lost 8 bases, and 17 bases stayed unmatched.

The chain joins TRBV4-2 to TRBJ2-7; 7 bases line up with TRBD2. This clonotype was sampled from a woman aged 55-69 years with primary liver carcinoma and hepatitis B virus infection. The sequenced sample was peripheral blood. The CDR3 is CASSQVGNGRNSVKQYF. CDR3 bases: TGTGCCAGCAGCCAAGTGGGTAACGGGAGGAACTCGGTTAAGCAGTACTTC.